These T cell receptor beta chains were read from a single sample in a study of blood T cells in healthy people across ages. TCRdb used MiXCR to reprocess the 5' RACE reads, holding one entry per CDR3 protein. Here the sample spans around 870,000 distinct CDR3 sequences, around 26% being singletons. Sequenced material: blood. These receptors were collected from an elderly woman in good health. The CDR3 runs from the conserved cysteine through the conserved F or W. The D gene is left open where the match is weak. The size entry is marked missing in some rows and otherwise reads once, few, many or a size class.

CASSVESRFPTEAFF	TGTGCCAGCAGCGTAGAATCTCGGTTCCCCACTGAAGCTTTCTTT	NA	NA	TRBV9	TRBJ1-1
CASSWASYNEQYF	TGTGCCAGCAGCTGGGCGTCCTACAATGAGCAGTACTTC	NA	NA	TRBV12-3/TRBV12-4	TRBJ2-5
CASSPPSTVDYGYTF	TGTGCCAGCTCACCACCTTCGACAGTTGATTATGGCTACACCTTC	NA	NA	TRBV18	TRBJ1-2
CASSLGWGDSNQPQHF	TGCGCCAGCAGCTTGGGTTGGGGGGATAGCAATCAGCCCCAGCATTTT	many	NA	TRBV5-1	TRBJ1-5
CASSSLDRAPTQPQHF	TGTGCCAGCAGTTCCCTCGACAGGGCGCCTACTCAGCCCCAGCATTTT	many	TRBD1	TRBV12-3/TRBV12-4	TRBJ1-5
CACQGVANYGYTF	TGTGCCTGTCAGGGCGTAGCTAACTATGGCTACACCTTC	few	NA	TRBV30	TRBJ1-2
CASSEYGPKLDEKLFF	TGTGCCAGCAGTGAATACGGCCCCAAGCTGGATGAAAAACTGTTTTTT	NA	NA	TRBV25-1	TRBJ1-4
CASIPPSGGRLYF	TGTGCCAGCATTCCACCGTCGGGGGGAAGATTGTATTTT	few	TRBD2	TRBV6-6	TRBJ2-3
CSAAGPVGEKLFF	TGCAGTGCTGCGGGTCCTGTTGGGGAAAAACTGTTTTTT	NA	NA	TRBV20-1	TRBJ1-4
CASSLQGFQETQYF	TGTGCCAGCAGCCTACAGGGGTTCCAAGAGACCCAGTACTTC	many	TRBD1	TRBV7-2	TRBJ2-5
CASSYRESYNEQFF	TGTGCCAGCAGTTACCGGGAGTCCTACAATGAGCAGTTCTTC	many	NA	TRBV6-5	TRBJ2-1
CASSRTGVGGLADTQYF	TGTGCCAGCAGCCGGACAGGGGTCGGGGGATTGGCAGATACGCAGTATTTT	NA	TRBD1	TRBV7-2	TRBJ2-3
CAWGTPYTEAFF	TGCGCCTGGGGGACACCTTACACTGAAGCTTTCTTT	NA	NA	TRBV23-1	TRBJ1-1
CSAIAGSSYNEQFF	TGCAGTGCAATAGCGGGGAGCTCCTACAATGAGCAGTTCTTC	few	TRBD2	TRBV20-1	TRBJ2-1
CASDRGSEKLFF	TGTGCCAGCGACAGGGGAAGTGAAAAACTGTTTTTT	few	TRBD1	TRBV2	TRBJ1-4
CAISEAQSRREQYF	TGTGCCATCAGTGAAGCTCAGTCGAGGAGGGAGCAGTACTTC	many	NA	TRBV10-3	TRBJ2-7
CSASGQGVWPGETQYF	TGCAGTGCTAGCGGACAGGGGGTTTGGCCTGGTGAGACCCAGTACTTC	NA	TRBD1	TRBV20-1	TRBJ2-5
CAIGGTPPYNEQFF	TGTGCCATCGGGGGGACACCTCCCTACAATGAGCAGTTCTTC	many	NA	TRBV10-3	TRBJ2-1
CASSLGTGPNTEAFF	TGTGCCAGCTCCCTCGGGACAGGCCCGAACACTGAAGCTTTCTTT	NA	TRBD1	TRBV18	TRBJ1-1
CASSLVGGLADTYNEQFF	TGTGCCAGCAGCTTAGTAGGGGGACTAGCGGACACCTACAATGAGCAGTTCTTC	NA	TRBD2	TRBV7-2	TRBJ2-1
CASSHSERGADGYTF	TGCGCCAGCAGCCATTCTGAACGGGGCGCTGATGGCTACACCTTC	few	NA	TRBV4-3	TRBJ1-2
CSATPDRVANQPQHF	TGCAGTGCTACCCCGGACAGGGTGGCGAATCAGCCCCAGCATTTT	few	TRBD1	TRBV20-1	TRBJ1-5
CASAPGQGSYNEQFF	TGTGCCAGCGCACCGGGACAGGGCTCCTACAATGAGCAGTTCTTC	NA	TRBD1	TRBV12-3/TRBV12-4	TRBJ2-1
CASSQELRRWTNTEAFF	TGTGCCAGCAGCCAAGAGCTACGGCGGTGGACAAACACTGAAGCTTTCTTT	many	NA	TRBV4-2	TRBJ1-1
CASSFARGIQYF	TGTGCCAGCAGTTTCGCCAGGGGGATTCAGTACTTC	NA	TRBD1	TRBV6-2/TRBV6-3	TRBJ2-4
CSARGRGGGSYNEQFF	TGCAGTGCTAGAGGTCGCGGGGGGGGATCCTACAATGAGCAGTTCTTC	many	TRBD2	TRBV20-1	TRBJ2-1
CASSSRQGASGEAFF	TGTGCCAGCAGCTCCCGACAGGGGGCTAGCGGTGAAGCTTTCTTT	NA	TRBD1	TRBV7-2	TRBJ1-1
CASSLGQGRNQPQHF	TGTGCCAGCAGTTTAGGGCAGGGGAGGAATCAGCCCCAGCATTTT	many	NA	TRBV12-3/TRBV12-4	TRBJ1-5
CASSQDLGNNYGYTF	TGTGCCAGCAGCCAAGATCTAGGGAACAACTATGGCTACACCTTC	many	NA	TRBV3-1	TRBJ1-2
CASSPIQGYEQYF	TGTGCCAGCTCACCGATACAGGGGTACGAGCAGTACTTC	many	TRBD1	TRBV18	TRBJ2-7
CASRLDRGHSPLHF	TGTGCCAGCAGACTCGACAGGGGCCATTCACCCCTCCACTTT	few	TRBD1	TRBV7-2	TRBJ1-6
CSARQGSYEQYF	TGCAGTGCCCGACAGGGCTCCTACGAGCAGTACTTC	NA	TRBD1	TRBV20-1	TRBJ2-7
CSALPGTVLSYEQYF	TGCAGTGCTCTGCCCGGGACAGTCCTCTCCTACGAGCAGTACTTC	many	TRBD1	TRBV20-1	TRBJ2-7
CAGSRSGGAGTDTQYF	TGTGCCGGCAGCCGTAGCGGGGGGGCGGGCACAGATACGCAGTATTTT	NA	TRBD2	TRBV7-2	TRBJ2-3
CASSLGRDEAFF	TGTGCCAGCAGCTTAGGACGGGATGAAGCTTTCTTT	few	NA	TRBV7-8	TRBJ1-1
CASRRVSPLSGANVLTF	TGTGCCAGCAGAAGGGTCTCCCCTCTCTCTGGGGCCAACGTCCTGACTTTC	many	NA	TRBV6-1	TRBJ2-6
CSAPHGTAFEGTNEKLFF	TGCAGTGCCCCCCACGGGACAGCGTTCGAGGGGACTAATGAAAAACTGTTTTTT	few	TRBD1	TRBV20-1	TRBJ1-4
CASSQVRDGYSNQPQHF	TGTGCCAGCAGCCAAGTCCGGGACGGATATAGCAATCAGCCCCAGCATTTT	NA	NA	TRBV14	TRBJ1-5
CAGSPGATNEKLFF	TGTGCCGGCTCACCGGGGGCAACTAATGAAAAACTGTTTTTT	NA	NA	TRBV18	TRBJ1-4
CASSEGRGGRTDTQYF	TGCGCCAGCAGTGAAGGGCGGGGGGGCCGGACAGATACGCAGTATTTT	few	TRBD2	TRBV10-1	TRBJ2-3
CAGKAGLRETEAFF	TGTGCCGGTAAAGCAGGCCTCAGGGAGACTGAAGCTTTCTTT	few	NA	TRBV30	TRBJ1-1
CSAIEGQGNGYTF	TGCAGTGCTATAGAGGGACAGGGGAACGGCTACACCTTC	NA	TRBD1	TRBV20-1	TRBJ1-2
CASSPTEGREAQYF	TGTGCCAGCAGTCCTACCGAAGGGAGAGAGGCCCAGTACTTC	NA	NA	TRBV7-8	TRBJ2-5
CASSHHWLYGEETQFF	TGCGCCAGCAGCCACCATTGGTTGTACGGGGAAGAGACCCAGTTCTTC	NA	NA	TRBV4-1	TRBJ2-1
CAISASRGLAGKLATYEQYF	TGTGCCATCAGTGCCAGCCGGGGACTAGCGGGAAAACTTGCGACGTACGAGCAGTACTTC	NA	TRBD2	TRBV10-3	TRBJ2-7
CASSPSRGADTQYF	TGTGCCAGCTCACCAAGCCGGGGGGCAGATACGCAGTATTTT	NA	TRBD2	TRBV18	TRBJ2-3
CASSLGRLKAFF	TGTGCCAGCAGTTTAGGCAGGTTAAAAGCTTTCTTT	many	NA	TRBV12-3/TRBV12-4	TRBJ1-1
CAGRFRGTSSEQYF	TGTGCCGGCAGGTTCCGGGGGACCTCCTCCGAGCAGTACTTC	NA	NA	TRBV6-2/TRBV6-3	TRBJ2-7
CATVVQGVNGYTF	TGTGCCACCGTAGTCCAGGGGGTGAATGGCTACACCTTC	many	TRBD1	TRBV7-9	TRBJ1-2
CASSTTFGQYWPQHF	TGTGCCAGTAGTACGACATTCGGCCAATATTGGCCCCAGCATTTT	few	NA	TRBV19	TRBJ1-5
CAIRPGTGNNSPLHF	TGTGCCATCAGACCTGGGACAGGGAATAATTCACCCCTCCACTTT	NA	TRBD1	TRBV10-3	TRBJ1-6
CASSDSGPFGYGYTF	TGTGCCAGCAGCGACAGTGGGCCTTTTGGCTATGGCTACACCTTC	many	NA	TRBV12-3/TRBV12-4	TRBJ1-2
CASSKRTGGSSYNTEAFF	TGTGCCAGCAGTAAAAGGACAGGGGGTTCCTCCTATAACACTGAAGCTTTCTTT	few	TRBD1	TRBV6-1	TRBJ1-1